This T cell receptor beta chain was observed in a study of T-cell reconstitution after alpha-beta-depleted transplantation in children. This clonotype was found many times. Its specificity is unknown. Study results and limitations: After transplant, high TCRbeta diversity at day 60 in some patients arose from surviving recipient T cells and thymic progenitors. The main origin of T-cell counts and diversity one year after transplant was newly produced T cells. About two months after transplant, alpha-beta T cells reportedly came from several hundred expanded graft clones.

Unique molecular identifiers were used to barcode this TCRbeta library. MiXCR was run by TCRdb on the PCR reads, yielding one entry per CDR3 protein. The data show roughly 200,000 distinct CDR3 sequences, around 8.4% seen once. This CDR3 has 12 amino acids. Germline assignment: CDR1 ENHRY and CDR2 SYGVKD. V lost 6 bases, J lost 1 base, and 6 bases lay in between. This TCR came from a male patient between 2 and 10 years old who had a stem cell transplant for acute myeloid leukemia, so the T cells may come from the graft donor. The chain joins TRBV10-3 to TRBJ1-1; possibly TRBD1 for D (5 bases). The material was PBMCs, mostly from graft donor cells, obtained 360 days after TCRalphabeta/CD19-depleted stem cell transplant. CDR3 region: CAISGQNTEAFF. Here the CDR3 DNA reads TGTGCCATCAGCGGACAGAACACTGAAGCTTTCTTT.